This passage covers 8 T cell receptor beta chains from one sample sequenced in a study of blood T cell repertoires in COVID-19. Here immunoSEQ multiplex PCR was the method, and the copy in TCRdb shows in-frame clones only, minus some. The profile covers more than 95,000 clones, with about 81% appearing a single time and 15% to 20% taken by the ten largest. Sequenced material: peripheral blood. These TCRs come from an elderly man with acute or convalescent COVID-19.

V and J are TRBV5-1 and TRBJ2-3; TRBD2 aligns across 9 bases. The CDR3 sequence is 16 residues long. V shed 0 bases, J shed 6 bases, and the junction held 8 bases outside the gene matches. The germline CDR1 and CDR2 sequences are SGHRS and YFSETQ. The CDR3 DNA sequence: TGCGCCAGCAGCTTGGTCCCGGGACTAGCAGCGGATACGCAGTATTTT. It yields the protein CASSLVPGLAADTQYF.

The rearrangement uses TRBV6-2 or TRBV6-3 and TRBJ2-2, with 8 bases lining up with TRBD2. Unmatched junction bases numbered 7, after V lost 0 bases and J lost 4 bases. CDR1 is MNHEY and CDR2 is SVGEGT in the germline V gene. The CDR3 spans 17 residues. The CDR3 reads CASSYSSPSGFTGELFF. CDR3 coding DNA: TGTGCCAGCAGTTACTCGAGCCCTAGCGGGTTCACCGGGGAGCTGTTTTTT.

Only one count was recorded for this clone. CDR3 region: CASSLTGQYNEQFF. The CDR3 region has the DNA TGTGCCAGCAGTTTGACAGGCCAATACAATGAGCAGTTCTTC. This chain connects TRBV2 to TRBJ2-1, with D tentatively TRBD1 (6 bases). V shed 5 bases and J shed 4 bases, with 12 bases lying between them. This CDR3 contains 14 residues. Germline V gives CDR1 SNHLY, CDR2 FYNNEI.

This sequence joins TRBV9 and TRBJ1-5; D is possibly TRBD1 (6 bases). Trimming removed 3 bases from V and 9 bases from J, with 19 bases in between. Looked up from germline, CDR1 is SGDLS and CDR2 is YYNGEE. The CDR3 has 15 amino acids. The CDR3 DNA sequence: TGTGCCAGCAGCGAGGGGGACGGACGGGAATGGCCCCAGCATTTT. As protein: CASSEGDGREWPQHF.

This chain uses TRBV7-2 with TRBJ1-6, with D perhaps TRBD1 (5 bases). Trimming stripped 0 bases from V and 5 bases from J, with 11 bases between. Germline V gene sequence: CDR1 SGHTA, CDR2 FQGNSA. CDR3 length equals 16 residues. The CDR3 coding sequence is TGTGCCAGCAGCTTAGCCGGGGGTTGGAATAATTCACCCCTCCACTTT. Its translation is CASSLAGGWNNSPLHF.

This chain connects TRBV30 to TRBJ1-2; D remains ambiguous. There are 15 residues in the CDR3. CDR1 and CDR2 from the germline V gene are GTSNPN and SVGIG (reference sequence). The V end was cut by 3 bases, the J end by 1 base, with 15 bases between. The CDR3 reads CAWRVLDSFNYGYTF. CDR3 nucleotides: TGTGCCTGGAGAGTCTTGGATAGCTTTAACTATGGCTACACCTTC.

The CDR3 nucleotides read TGCGCCAGCAGCTTGGGCTACCGATACAATGAGCAGTTCTTC. Translated, it gives CASSLGYRYNEQFF. The chain joins TRBV5-1 to TRBJ2-1; D is ambiguous. The CDR3 is made up of 14 amino acids. The V gene's germline CDR1 is SGHRS and CDR2 YFSETQ. V was cut by 0 bases and J by 4 bases, with 8 bases left in between.

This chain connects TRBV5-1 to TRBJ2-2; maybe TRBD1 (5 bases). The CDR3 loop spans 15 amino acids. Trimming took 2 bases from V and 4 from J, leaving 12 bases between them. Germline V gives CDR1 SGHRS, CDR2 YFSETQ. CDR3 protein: CASSFRVSATGELFF. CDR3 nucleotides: TGCGCCAGCAGCTTCAGGGTCTCGGCCACCGGGGAGCTGTTTTTT. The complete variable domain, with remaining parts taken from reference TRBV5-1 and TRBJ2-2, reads KAGVTQTPRYLIKTRGQQVTLSCSPISGHRSVSWYQQTPGQGLQFLFEYFSETQRNKGNFPGRFSGRQFSNSRSEMNVSTLELGDSALYLCASSFRVSATGELFFGEGSRLTVL.